One sample yielded the 11 T cell receptor beta chains listed below, sequenced in a study of graft-versus-host responses after intestinal transplantation. Sequencing used immunoSEQ multiplex PCR; TCRdb keeps in-frame clones, though not all of them. The repertoire holds 140,000 or so clones, with 85% to 95% as singletons. Their antigen targets remain unknown. The input for sequencing was unstimulated CD4+ T cells sorted from spleen or lymph node cells, taken before intestinal transplant. Receptors originate from a human donor who received an intestinal transplant.

The chain couples TRBV5-1 to TRBJ2-7; TRBD2 aligns across 8 bases. Germline V gene lookup returns CDR1 SGHRS and CDR2 YFSETQ. This CDR3 is built from 16 residues. V shed 1 base and J 3 bases; nucleotides not matched to a gene: 9. The CDR3: CASSLIPGGRIYEQYF. The CDR3 DNA reads as TGCGCCAGCAGCTTGATTCCAGGCGGGAGGATCTACGAGCAGTACTTC.

The rearrangement links TRBV7-2 to TRBJ2-5, with 13 bases that match TRBD2. The CDR3 runs to 18 residues. The ends lost 2 bases at V and 2 bases at J; junction bases unmatched: 8. Germline CDR1 is SGHTA and CDR2 is FQGNSA. CDR3 in DNA: TGTGCCAGCAGCTTATCTTCGGGACTAGCGGGAACTCAAGAGACCCAGTACTTC. It is translated as CASSLSSGLAGTQETQYF.

The sample holds a few counts of this clone. J is TRBJ1-4 and V is TRBV7-2; TRBD1 matches 7 bases. V lost 1 base, J lost 10 bases, and 6 bases stayed unmatched. Germline CDR1 is SGHTA and CDR2 is FQGNSA. This CDR3 has 14 residues. Here the CDR3 reads CASSLEQGTGKLFF. DNA for the CDR3: TGTGCCAGCAGCTTAGAACAGGGGACGGGAAAACTGTTTTTT. Looking up the rest from reference TRBV7-2 and TRBJ1-4 gives the full variable domain: GAGVSQSPSNKVTEKGKDVELRCDPISGHTALYWYRQSLGQGLEFLIYFQGNSAPDKSGLPSDRFSAERTGGSVSTLTIQRTQQEDSAVYLCASSLEQGTGKLFFGSGTQLSVL.

In regard to this clone: The sample has other DNA sequences that encode this CDR3 too. The chain couples TRBV5-4 to TRBJ2-5; D gene unclear. This CDR3 has 13 amino acids. In germline, CDR1 is SGHNT, CDR2 YYREEE (reference sequence). Trimming took 0 bases from V and 2 from J, leaving 5 bases between them. In DNA, the CDR3 is TGTGCCAGCAGCTTGGACAGACAAGAGACCCAGTACTTC. This gives the protein CASSLDRQETQYF.

The genes are TRBV28 and TRBJ1-4; 7 bases are a match to TRBD1. Germline CDR1 and CDR2: MDHEN and SYDVKM. V gave up 5 bases and J gave up 6 bases; unmatched junction bases: 6. CDR3 length equals 14 residues. CDR3 region: CASSTGTADEKLFF. CDR3 DNA sequence: TGTGCCAGCAGTACCGGGACAGCAGATGAAAAACTGTTTTTT.

The rearrangement links TRBV4-1 to TRBJ2-1, with D unresolved. Trimming shortened V by 0 bases and J by 1 base, and 4 bases separated the two germline ends. The V gene's germline CDR1 is MGHRA and CDR2 YSYEKL. This CDR3 spans 14 amino acids. The CDR3 loop is CASSQDSSYNEQFF. In DNA, the CDR3 is TGCGCCAGCAGCCAAGACAGTTCCTACAATGAGCAGTTCTTC.

V gene TRBV15 combines with J gene TRBJ2-6, with D hard to call. Trimming took 0 bases from V and 8 from J, leaving 2 bases between them. Germline assignment: CDR1 LNHNV and CDR2 YYDKDF (reference sequence). CDR3 length: 12 residues. CDR3 residues: CATSRDTNVLTF. The CDR3 DNA follows: TGTGCCACCAGCAGAGATACCAACGTCCTGACTTTC.

The V and J genes are TRBV28 and TRBJ1-2; D is possibly TRBD1 (5 bases). Between the trimmed V and J ends, which lost 5 bases and 3 bases, there was a span of 13 bases. CDR3 length: 14 residues. The germline gives CDR1 MDHEN, CDR2 SYDVKM. The CDR3 reads CASSPGHLYYGYTF. The CDR3 bases are TGTGCCAGCAGTCCCGGACACCTTTACTATGGCTACACCTTC.

The V and J genes are TRBV14 and TRBJ2-1, with unresolved D. CDR1 is SGHDN, CDR2 FVKESK, per germline. The CDR3 is made up of 12 amino acids. Deletions cut 1 base from V and 8 bases from J, with 6 bases between. CDR3 in DNA: TGTGCCAGCAGCCAAGGGGGATATGAGCAGTTCTTC. This translates into CASSQGGYEQFF.

The sample holds one count of this clone. This chain's CDR3 is CASSPREGDYGYTF. The CDR3 nucleotides are TGTGCCAGCTCACCCCGGGAGGGGGACTATGGCTACACCTTC. This sequence joins TRBV18 and TRBJ1-2; D may be TRBD1 (6 bases). The CDR3 sequence is 14 residues long. Trimming stripped 3 bases from V and 3 bases from J, with 11 bases between. In germline, CDR1 is KGHSH, CDR2 LQKENI.

The chain combines TRBV19 with TRBJ1-2, with D tentatively TRBD1 (5 bases). CDR3 size: 15 residues. CDR1 is LNHDA, CDR2 SQIVND, per germline (reference sequence). With 7 bases removed from V and 2 bases from J, the gap between germline ends came to 17 bases. CDR3 sequence (DNA): TGTGCCAGTACTCGGGACCCGAGTGGAAACTATGGCTACACCTTC. Translating gives CASTRDPSGNYGYTF.